Below, 29 T cell receptor beta chains from the same sample are listed, as sequenced in a study of beta chain features in type 1 diabetes. All of the isolated RNA was reverse transcribed, so expressed TCRB transcripts were sequenced. The repertoire was sequenced with immunoSEQ multiplex PCR; TCRdb's copy has only in-frame clones and lacks some. The sample shows roughly 130,000 clones, 9.2% of them seen only once. The sample comprised central memory CD4+ T cells from blood. The receptors derive from a man in his late teens or twenties in good health.

The chain employs TRBV4-1 and TRBJ2-3; 13 bases match TRBD2. Per the germline V gene, CDR1 is MGHRA and CDR2 is YSYEKL. The CDR3 loop spans 16 amino acids. The trim removed 5 bases at V and 2 bases at J, leaving 4 bases unmatched. Here the CDR3 reads CASSELAGGPTDTQYF. CDR3 nucleotides: TGCGCCAGCAGCGAACTAGCGGGGGGGCCCACAGATACGCAGTATTTT.

This clone showed up just a few times. This chain uses TRBV5-1 with TRBJ2-2, with 9 bases identical to TRBD2. Germline lookup yields CDR1 SGHRS and CDR2 YFSETQ. The trim removed 4 bases at V and 6 bases at J, leaving 16 bases unmatched. The CDR3 covers 18 residues. The CDR3 spells CASSPSTRGGGIAGELFF. CDR3 in DNA: TGCGCCAGCAGCCCCTCCACCCGCGGGGGGGGTATCGCCGGGGAGCTGTTTTTT.

J is TRBJ1-1 and V is TRBV7-2; 7 nucleotides match TRBD1. The J segment lost 10 bases and the V segment lost 6 bases, leaving 14 bases of the junction unmatched. The CDR3 runs 14 residues. Looked up from germline, CDR1 is SGHTA and CDR2 is FQGNSA. DNA of the CDR3: TGTGCCAGCAGGGGGGGACAGCCCTCCACCGGAGCTTTCTTT. This translates into CASRGGQPSTGAFF.

This clone turned up a few times. This chain uses TRBV10-3 with TRBJ1-1; D may be TRBD1 (6 bases). Trimming pared 3 bases from V and 9 bases from J, leaving 20 bases between. The CDR3 extends over 15 amino acids. Germline CDR1 and CDR2: ENHRY and SYGVKD. CDR3 in amino acids: CAISDPGQFGGQAFF. CDR3 nucleotides: TGTGCCATCAGTGACCCCGGACAGTTCGGAGGACAAGCTTTCTTT.

The V gene is TRBV6-1, the J gene TRBJ1-6; D perhaps matches TRBD1 (6 bases). Per germline, CDR1 MNHNS and CDR2 SASEGT. The CDR3 length is 15 residues. V gave up 3 bases and J gave up 7 bases, with 13 bases separating them. The CDR3 DNA is TGTGCCAGCAGTGAGACTCGGCAGGGGAATTCACCCCTCCACTTT. Translated, it gives CASSETRQGNSPLHF.

The J gene is TRBJ2-6, the V gene TRBV10-3, with D possibly matching TRBD2 (6 bases). Trimming stripped 0 bases from V and 3 bases from J, with 15 bases between. Per germline, CDR1 ENHRY and CDR2 SYGVKD. CDR3 length equals 18 residues. CDR3 sequence: CAISESNGGIGGANVLTF. CDR3 DNA sequence: TGTGCCATCAGTGAGTCGAACGGAGGGATAGGTGGGGCCAACGTCCTGACTTTC.

This clone was picked up a small number of times. Being one base from a much bigger clone, this may be a read error. The chain joins TRBV7-2 to TRBJ2-3, with 15 bases matching TRBD2. The CDR3 is made up of 16 amino acids. After removal of 4 bases from V and 4 bases from J, the junction contained 3 bases not matched to a gene. Germline-derived CDR1 and CDR2 are SGHTA and FQGNSA. CDR3 region: CASSSGLAGGPDTQYF. The CDR3 coding sequence is TGTGCCAGCAGCTCGGGACTAGCGGGGGGCCCAGATACGCAGTATTTT.

V usage is TRBV5-4 and J usage is TRBJ2-3; 11 bases agree with TRBD2. The germline V gene has CDR1 SGHNT and CDR2 YYREEE (reference sequence). With 2 bases clipped from V and 7 bases from J, the junction kept 9 bases outside the gene matches. This CDR3 has 16 residues. CDR3: CASSFDRSGGVHTQYF. In DNA, the CDR3 is TGTGCCAGCAGCTTTGATCGTAGCGGGGGGGTGCATACGCAGTATTTT.

This chain joins TRBV4-1 and TRBJ2-7; 8 bases align to TRBD1. Germline CDR1 and CDR2: MGHRA and YSYEKL. CDR3 length: 13 residues. J gave up 5 bases and V 6 bases, and 6 bases lay outside the gene matches. The CDR3 reads CASRQTGDNEQYF. The CDR3 nucleotides read TGCGCCAGCAGGCAGACAGGGGACAACGAGCAGTACTTC.

In its sample, this clone was seen a few times. J is TRBJ2-7 and V is TRBV28, with D uncertain. Trimming left V 6 bases short and J 3 bases short, with 6 bases between. CDR3 size: 11 residues. Germline CDR1 MDHEN, CDR2 SYDVKM. In nucleotides, the CDR3 is TGTGCCAGCAGGAGGTTCTACGAGCAGTACTTC. It codes for CASRRFYEQYF. Combining the CDR3 with reference TRBV28 and TRBJ2-7 gives the whole variable domain DVKVTQSSRYLVKRTGEKVFLECVQDMDHENMFWYRQDPGLGLRLIYFSYDVKMKEKGDIPEGYSVSREKKERFSLILESASTNQTSMYLCASRRFYEQYFGPGTRLTVT.

The rearrangement uses TRBV5-1 and TRBJ2-5, with D perhaps matching TRBD1 (7 bases). CDR1 is SGHRS, CDR2 YFSETQ, per germline. Trimming removed 5 bases from V and 2 bases from J, with 13 bases in between. CDR3 size: 14 residues. The CDR3 sequence: CASRGGQQQETQYF. The CDR3 DNA follows: TGCGCCAGCAGGGGGGGACAGCAGCAAGAGACCCAGTACTTC. Looking up the rest from reference TRBV5-1 and TRBJ2-5 gives the full variable domain: KAGVTQTPRYLIKTRGQQVTLSCSPISGHRSVSWYQQTPGQGLQFLFEYFSETQRNKGNFPGRFSGRQFSNSRSEMNVSTLELGDSALYLCASRGGQQQETQYFGPGTRLLVL.

This sequence joins TRBV7-2 and TRBJ2-6; 7 bases align to TRBD1. Looked up from germline, CDR1 is SGHTA and CDR2 is FQGNSA. The junction had 8 bases not matched to a gene; V was cut back by 5 bases and J by 4 bases. The CDR3 has 16 residues. The CDR3 loop reads CASSPQTGTGANVLTF. As DNA, the CDR3 is TGTGCCAGCAGCCCCCAGACAGGGACCGGGGCCAACGTCCTGACTTTC.

This clone was seen a few times. This chain connects TRBV5-4 to TRBJ2-3; tentative D call: TRBD1 (5 bases). V dropped 0 bases and J dropped 1 base, with 12 bases sitting between them. Germline V gene data show CDR1 as SGHNT and CDR2 as YYREEE (reference sequence). The CDR3 contains 16 residues. CDR3 amino acids: CASSLVVGPGTDTQYF. CDR3 nucleotides: TGTGCCAGCAGCTTGGTTGTGGGGCCGGGCACAGATACGCAGTATTTT.

J is TRBJ2-3 and V is TRBV25-1; 7 bases match TRBD1. CDR3 length equals 17 residues. V dropped 4 bases and J dropped 2; count of bases not matched to a gene: 12. Germline values: CDR1 MGHDK, CDR2 SYGVNS. CDR3 sequence: CASSANRGLTFTDTQYF. The CDR3 bases are TGTGCCAGCAGTGCCAACAGGGGCCTTACCTTCACAGATACGCAGTATTTT. The whole variable domain, filled in from reference TRBV25-1 and TRBJ2-3, reads EADIYQTPRYLVIGTGKKITLECSQTMGHDKMYWYQQDPGMELHLIHYSYGVNSTEKGDLSSESTVSRIRTEHFPLTLESARPSHTSQYLCASSANRGLTFTDTQYFGPGTRLTVL.

This clone was seen more than once but under ten times. CDR3 region: CASGTSGVSYEQYF. DNA of the CDR3: TGTGCCAGCGGGACTAGCGGGGTATCCTACGAGCAGTACTTC. The chain has TRBV27 and TRBJ2-7; 13 nucleotides line up with TRBD2. This CDR3 has 14 amino acids. V was pared by 8 bases and J by 1 base, with 2 bases of the junction left unmatched. The germline gives CDR1 MNHEY, CDR2 SMNVEV (reference sequence).

This clone has just a few counts. The genes are TRBV28 and TRBJ1-5; D is unresolved. The CDR3 runs 15 residues. V was cut by 4 bases and J by 7 bases, with 17 bases left in between. Looked up from germline, CDR1 is MDHEN and CDR2 is SYDVKM. In DNA, the CDR3 is TGTGCCAGCAGTTCAAGAAGCCCGGCAGGCCAGCCCCAGCATTTT. Its protein is CASSSRSPAGQPQHF.

The chain is built from TRBV9 and TRBJ1-6, with D uncertain. The CDR3 contains 15 residues. The germline V gene has CDR1 SGDLS and CDR2 YYNGEE. V lost 2 bases, J lost 3 bases, and 9 bases lay in between. The CDR3 protein is CASSVLSGYNSPLHF. As DNA, the CDR3 is TGTGCCAGCAGCGTGTTGTCAGGCTATAATTCACCCCTCCACTTT.

This clone was seen a few times. The chain recombines TRBV19 with TRBJ1-5; the match to TRBD1 covers 8 bases. CDR3 length: 15 residues. Per germline, CDR1 LNHDA and CDR2 SQIVND (reference sequence). Trimming cost V 5 bases and J 4 bases; bases outside gene matches: 7. CDR3 bases: TGTGCCAGTAGTGCTCATACAGGGGGGAATCAGCCCCAGCATTTT. Protein sequence: CASSAHTGGNQPQHF.

This clone was detected only a few times. The chain employs TRBV15 and TRBJ1-4; D remains ambiguous. There are 14 residues in the CDR3. Trimming took 1 base from V and 6 from J, leaving 9 bases between them. Per the germline V gene, CDR1 is LNHNV and CDR2 is YYDKDF (reference sequence). Written as DNA, the CDR3 is TGTGCCACCAGCAGAGTCAGGTCAGATGAAAAACTGTTTTTT. Translating it yields CATSRVRSDEKLFF.

This clone was observed a few times. The same CDR3 can be traced to other DNA sequences in this sample. The rearrangement links TRBV4-2 to TRBJ1-5; D gene uncertain. The CDR3 totals 13 residues. V lost 0 bases to trimming and J lost 6 bases, with 6 bases between them. Germline CDR1 is LGHNA and CDR2 is YNFKEQ. The CDR3 loop is CASSQDSGQPQHF. The CDR3 DNA reads as TGTGCCAGCAGCCAAGATAGCGGTCAGCCCCAGCATTTT.

This clone was picked up a small number of times. This chain links TRBV7-3 with TRBJ2-1; a possible D gene is TRBD1 (6 bases). V was clipped by 2 bases and J by 7 bases, with 12 bases between them. The CDR3 totals 14 residues. The germline gives CDR1 SGHTA, CDR2 FQGTGA. CDR3 nucleotides: TGTGCCAGCAGCTTATGGACAGATCAAAATGAGCAGTTCTTC. It specifies CASSLWTDQNEQFF.

The chain uses TRBV11-2 and TRBJ2-7; 7 positions match TRBD2. V dropped 1 base and J dropped 2; count of bases not matched to a gene: 5. Germline V gene lookup returns CDR1 SGHAT and CDR2 FQNNGV. This CDR3 has 15 residues. CDR3 sequence reads: CASSLVIAGTYEQYF. CDR3 sequence (DNA): TGTGCCAGCAGCTTAGTAATAGCGGGCACCTACGAGCAGTACTTC.

The table lists this clone with a few counts. This chain connects TRBV2 to TRBJ2-4, with D tentatively TRBD2 (6 bases). This CDR3 contains 14 residues. The ends were cut back, 5 bases at V and 4 bases at J, with 12 bases in the middle. The V gene's germline CDR1 is SNHLY and CDR2 FYNNEI. DNA for the CDR3: TGTGCCAGCAGTAGGGAGGTCGGGAAAAACATTCAGTACTTC. It yields the protein CASSREVGKNIQYF.

V and J are TRBV2 and TRBJ2-1; D unresolved. The CDR3 spans 14 residues. Germline assignment: CDR1 SNHLY and CDR2 FYNNEI. V was trimmed by 3 bases and J by 15 bases, leaving 21 bases between them. The CDR3 reads CASSDSRSRADWFF. As DNA, the CDR3 is TGTGCCAGCAGTGATTCTCGGTCGCGCGCCGACTGGTTCTTC.

This clone was counted between two and nine times. The V gene is TRBV5-1, the J gene TRBJ2-2, with a weak D call TRBD2 (5 bases). CDR1 SGHRS and CDR2 YFSETQ come from the germline V gene. The CDR3 consists of 13 residues. The V end lost 4 bases, the J end lost 5 bases, and 9 bases lay between the germline ends. CDR3 region: CASSPGMTGELFF. The CDR3 DNA follows: TGCGCCAGCAGCCCCGGGATGACCGGGGAGCTGTTTTTT.

This clone was seen a handful of times. The rearrangement joins TRBV7-2 to TRBJ1-1, with TRBD1 identical over 7 bases. The germline gives CDR1 SGHTA, CDR2 FQGNSA. The junction had 8 bases not matched to a gene; V was cut back by 5 bases and J by 5 bases. The CDR3 has 14 amino acids. The chain's CDR3 is CASSPRPGGTEAFF. The CDR3 DNA is TGTGCCAGCAGCCCAAGACCAGGGGGAACTGAAGCTTTCTTT.

The DNA of the CDR3 is TGTGCCAGCAGCTTAGTCCTGGGGGCATCGTATTTT. Translation: CASSLVLGASYF. The V and J genes are TRBV7-9 and TRBJ2-3; D possibly corresponds to TRBD1 (6 bases). Germline CDR1 and CDR2: SEHNR and FQNEAQ (reference sequence). The CDR3 consists of 12 residues. Trimming shortened V by 1 base and J by 14 bases, and 13 bases separated the two germline ends.

This clone was seen only a few times. The chain carries TRBV7-9 and TRBJ2-5, with D tentatively TRBD2 (6 bases). The CDR3 covers 14 residues. V was trimmed by 1 base and J by 5 bases, leaving 11 bases between them. Germline V gene lookup returns CDR1 SEHNR and CDR2 FQNEAQ (reference sequence). CDR3 loop: CASSLDGGSETQYF. In DNA form, the CDR3 reads TGTGCCAGCAGCTTAGATGGGGGGTCGGAGACCCAGTACTTC.

V and J are TRBV18 and TRBJ1-2, with D uncertain. V was clipped by 1 base and J by 6 bases, with 15 bases between them. The CDR3 contains 15 residues. CDR1 KGHSH and CDR2 LQKENI come from the germline V gene. CDR3 in amino acids: CASSPLAGVKDGYTF. The CDR3 DNA follows: TGTGCCAGCTCACCACTGGCCGGGGTTAAAGATGGCTACACCTTC. The full variable domain, in which reference TRBV18 and TRBJ1-2 provide the parts outside the CDR3, is NAGVMQNPRHLVRRRGQEARLRCSPMKGHSHVYWYRQLPEEGLKFMVYLQKENIIDESGMPKERFSAEFPKEGPSILRIQQVVRGDSAAYFCASSPLAGVKDGYTFGSGTRLTVV.